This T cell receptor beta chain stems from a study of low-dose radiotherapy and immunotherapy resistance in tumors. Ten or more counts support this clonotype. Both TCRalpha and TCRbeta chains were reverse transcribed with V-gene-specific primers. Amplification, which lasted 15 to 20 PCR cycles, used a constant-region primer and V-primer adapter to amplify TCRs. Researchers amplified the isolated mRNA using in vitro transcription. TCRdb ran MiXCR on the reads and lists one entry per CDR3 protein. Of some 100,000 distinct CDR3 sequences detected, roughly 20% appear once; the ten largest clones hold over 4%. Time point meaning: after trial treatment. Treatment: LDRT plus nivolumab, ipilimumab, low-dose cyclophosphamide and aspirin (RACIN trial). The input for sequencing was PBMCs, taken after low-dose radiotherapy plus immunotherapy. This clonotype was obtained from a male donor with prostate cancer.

The CDR3 DNA follows: TGTGCCAGCAGTGCGGCGGGGGGTAACGAGCAGTACTTC. This translates into CASSAAGGNEQYF. The chain uses TRBV2 and TRBJ2-7, with TRBD2 matching 8 bases. Germline CDR1 SNHLY, CDR2 FYNNEI. The CDR3 covers 13 residues. The V and J ends lost 4 bases and 5 bases, in that order; junction bases with no gene match: 4.